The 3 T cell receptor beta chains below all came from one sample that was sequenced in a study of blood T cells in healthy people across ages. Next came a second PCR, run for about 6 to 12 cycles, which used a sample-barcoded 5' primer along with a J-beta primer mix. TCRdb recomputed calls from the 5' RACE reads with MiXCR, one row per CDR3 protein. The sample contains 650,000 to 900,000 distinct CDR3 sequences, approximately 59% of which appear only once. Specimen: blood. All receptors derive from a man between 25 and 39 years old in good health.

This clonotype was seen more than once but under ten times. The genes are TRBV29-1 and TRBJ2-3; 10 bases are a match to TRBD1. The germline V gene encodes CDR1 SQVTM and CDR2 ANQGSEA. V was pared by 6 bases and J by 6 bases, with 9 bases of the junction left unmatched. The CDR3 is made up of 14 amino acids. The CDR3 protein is CSVGQGGQWDTQYF. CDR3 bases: TGCAGCGTCGGACAGGGGGGTCAATGGGATACGCAGTATTTT.

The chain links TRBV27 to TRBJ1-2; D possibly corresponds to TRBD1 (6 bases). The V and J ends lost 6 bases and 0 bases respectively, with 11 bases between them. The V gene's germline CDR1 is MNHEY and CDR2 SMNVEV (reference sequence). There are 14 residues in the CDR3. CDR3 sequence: CASRQGWTNYGYTF. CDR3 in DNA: TGTGCCAGCAGGCAGGGGTGGACTAACTATGGCTACACCTTC.

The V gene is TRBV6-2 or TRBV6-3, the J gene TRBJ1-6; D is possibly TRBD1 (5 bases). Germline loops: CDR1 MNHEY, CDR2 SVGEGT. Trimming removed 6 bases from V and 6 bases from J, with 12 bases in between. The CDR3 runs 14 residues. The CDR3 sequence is CASSPGTINSPLHF. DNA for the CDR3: TGTGCCAGCAGCCCCGGGACGATTAATTCACCCCTCCACTTT.